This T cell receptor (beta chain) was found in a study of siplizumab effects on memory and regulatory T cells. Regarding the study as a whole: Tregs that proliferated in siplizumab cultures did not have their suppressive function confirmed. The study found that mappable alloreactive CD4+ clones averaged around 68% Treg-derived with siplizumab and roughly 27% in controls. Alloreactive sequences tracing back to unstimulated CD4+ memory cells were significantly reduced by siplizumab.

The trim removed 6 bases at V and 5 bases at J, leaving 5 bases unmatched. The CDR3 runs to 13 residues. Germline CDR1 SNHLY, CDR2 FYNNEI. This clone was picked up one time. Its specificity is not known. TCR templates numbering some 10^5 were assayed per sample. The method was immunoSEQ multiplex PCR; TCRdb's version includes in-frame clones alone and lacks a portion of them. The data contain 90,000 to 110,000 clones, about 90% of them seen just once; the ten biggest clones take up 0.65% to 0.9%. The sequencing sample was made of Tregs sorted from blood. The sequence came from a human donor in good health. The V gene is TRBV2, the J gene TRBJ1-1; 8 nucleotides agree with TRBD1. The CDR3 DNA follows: TGTGCCAGCAGCCTCAGGGGGCGTACTGAAGCTTTCTTT. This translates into CASSLRGRTEAFF.